This TCR beta chain came from a study of CD8 T cells in Susac syndrome. The multiple sclerosis controls were treatment-naive patients affected by stable or active relapsing-remitting disease. FACS enriched CD8+ TEMRA cells, while bulk CD8+ and CD4+ were negatively isolated. V was shortened by 7 bases and J by 6 bases, with 19 bases between the two germline ends. This CDR3 is built from 14 residues. Germline V gene data show CDR1 as DFQATT and CDR2 as SNEGSKA (reference sequence). Reverse transcription of roughly 0.5 to 1 ug RNA was carried out with random hexamers. Amplification of TCR beta CDR3 used immunoSEQ multiplex PCR across 54 Vbeta and 13 Jbeta. Each CDR3 protein is one row after TCRdb ran MiXCR on the immunoSEQ multiplex PCR reads. The table shows fewer than 300,000 distinct CDR3 sequences, with about 85% occurring only once.

Sequenced material: CD8+ T cells from PBMCs. The clonotype comes from a human donor with multiple sclerosis. The chain links TRBV20-1 to TRBJ1-5, with D hard to call. DNA for the CDR3: TGCAGTGTTATAGGACCTGGATCGGCTCAGCCCCAGCATTTT. Translated: CSVIGPGSAQPQHF.